This T cell receptor (beta chain) was recovered during a study of blood T cells in healthy people across ages. Healthy Caucasian individuals from Russia aged 6 to 90 were enrolled as donors. Germline V gene sequence: CDR1 MDHEN, CDR2 SYDVKM. This CDR3 is 15 amino acids long. V lost 0 bases and J lost 1, with 4 bases in between. A second PCR, run for about 7 to 11 cycles, used a sample-barcoded 5' primer plus a J-beta primer mix. TCRdb reanalysed the 5' RACE reads using MiXCR and keeps one entry per CDR3 protein. The sample records some 760,000 distinct CDR3 sequences, 20% to 25% being singletons. This clonotype was seen a few times. The antigen is not known. Study results and caveats: Unsorted PBMCs blocked a conclusive comparison of naive and antigen-experienced cells. Higher diversity, along with more naive CD4+ cells, distinguished long-lived donors from aged donors.

Separately, the same data were catalogued under a study of T cells of mothers and their children.

Sequences were obtained from blood. The receptor was isolated from a boy between 10 and 17 years old in good health. The chain carries TRBV28 and TRBJ2-6; D uncertain. The CDR3 coding sequence is TGTGCCAGCAGTTTATGGAAGTCTGGGGCCAACGTCCTGACTTTC. Amino acid sequence: CASSLWKSGANVLTF.